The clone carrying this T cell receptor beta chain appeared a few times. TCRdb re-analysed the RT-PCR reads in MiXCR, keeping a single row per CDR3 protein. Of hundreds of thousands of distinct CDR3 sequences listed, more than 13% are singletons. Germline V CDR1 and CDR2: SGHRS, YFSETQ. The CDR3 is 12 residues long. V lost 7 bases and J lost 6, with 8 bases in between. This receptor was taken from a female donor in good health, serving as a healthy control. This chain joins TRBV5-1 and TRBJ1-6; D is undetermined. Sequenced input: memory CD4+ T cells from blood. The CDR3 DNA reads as TGCGCCAGCGCCAACAGTAATTCACCCCTCCACTTT. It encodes CASANSNSPLHF.